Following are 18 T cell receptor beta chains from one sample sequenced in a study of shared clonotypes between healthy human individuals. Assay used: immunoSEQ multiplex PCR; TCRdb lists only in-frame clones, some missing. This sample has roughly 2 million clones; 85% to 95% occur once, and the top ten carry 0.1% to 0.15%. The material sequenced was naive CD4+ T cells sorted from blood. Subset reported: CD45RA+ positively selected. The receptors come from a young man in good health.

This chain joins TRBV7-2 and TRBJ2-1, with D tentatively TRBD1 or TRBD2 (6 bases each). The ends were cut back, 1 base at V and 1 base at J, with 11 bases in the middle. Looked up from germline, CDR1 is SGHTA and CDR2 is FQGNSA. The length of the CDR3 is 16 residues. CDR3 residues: CASSLVPGASYNEQFF. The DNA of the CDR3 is TGTGCCAGCAGCTTAGTGCCGGGGGCTTCCTACAATGAGCAGTTCTTC.

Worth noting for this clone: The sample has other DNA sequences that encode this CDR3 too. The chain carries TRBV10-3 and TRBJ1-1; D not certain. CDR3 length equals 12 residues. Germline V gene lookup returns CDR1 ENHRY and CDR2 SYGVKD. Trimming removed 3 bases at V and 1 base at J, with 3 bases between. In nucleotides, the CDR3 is TGTGCCATCAGTGAATGGAACACTGAAGCTTTCTTT. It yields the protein CAISEWNTEAFF.

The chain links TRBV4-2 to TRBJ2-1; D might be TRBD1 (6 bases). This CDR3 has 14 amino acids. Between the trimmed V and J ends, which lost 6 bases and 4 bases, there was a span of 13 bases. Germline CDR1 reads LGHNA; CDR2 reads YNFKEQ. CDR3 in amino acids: CASRPTGNYNEQFF. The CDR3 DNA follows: TGTGCCAGCAGACCGACAGGCAATTACAATGAGCAGTTCTTC.

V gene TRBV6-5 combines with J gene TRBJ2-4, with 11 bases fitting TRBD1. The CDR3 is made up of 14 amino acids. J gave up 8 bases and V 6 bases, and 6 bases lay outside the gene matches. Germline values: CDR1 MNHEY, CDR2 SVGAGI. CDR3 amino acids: CASRGQGEEHIQYF. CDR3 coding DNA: TGTGCCAGCAGGGGACAGGGGGAAGAACACATTCAGTACTTC.

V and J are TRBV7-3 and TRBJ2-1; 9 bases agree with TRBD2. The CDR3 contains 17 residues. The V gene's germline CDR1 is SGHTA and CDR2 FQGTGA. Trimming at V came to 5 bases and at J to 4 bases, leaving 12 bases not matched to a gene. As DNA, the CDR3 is TGTGCCAGCAGCCAATTAGGAGCGGGGGGCACGTACAATGAGCAGTTCTTC. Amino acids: CASSQLGAGGTYNEQFF.

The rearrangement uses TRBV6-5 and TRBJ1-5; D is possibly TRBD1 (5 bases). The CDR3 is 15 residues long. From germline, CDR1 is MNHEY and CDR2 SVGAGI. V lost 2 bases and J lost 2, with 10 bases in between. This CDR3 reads CASSYGGVGNQPQHF. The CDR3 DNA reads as TGTGCCAGCAGTTACGGGGGGGTCGGCAATCAGCCCCAGCATTTT.

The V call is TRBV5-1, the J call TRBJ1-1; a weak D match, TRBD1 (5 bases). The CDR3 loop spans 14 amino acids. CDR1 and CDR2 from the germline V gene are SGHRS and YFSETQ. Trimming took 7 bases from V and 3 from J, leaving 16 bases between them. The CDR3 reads CASGMGRTDTEAFF. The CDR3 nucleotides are TGCGCCAGCGGTATGGGGCGTACGGACACTGAAGCTTTCTTT.

The DNA of the CDR3 is TGTGCCAGCAGGCGGGGAGGGCGAGTCAGTATGAACACTGAAGCTTTCTTT. Translating it yields CASRRGGRVSMNTEAFF. The chain employs TRBV14 and TRBJ1-1; D uncertain. Trimming stripped 6 bases from V and 0 bases from J, with 20 bases between. Per germline, CDR1 SGHDN and CDR2 FVKESK. The length of the CDR3 is 17 residues.

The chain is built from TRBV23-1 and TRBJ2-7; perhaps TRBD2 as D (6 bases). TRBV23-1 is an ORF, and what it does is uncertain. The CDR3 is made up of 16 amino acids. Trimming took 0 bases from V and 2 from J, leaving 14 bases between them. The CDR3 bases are TGCGCCAGCAGTCAATCGATAGCGGAAGGACCCTACGAGCAGTACTTC. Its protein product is CASSQSIAEGPYEQYF.

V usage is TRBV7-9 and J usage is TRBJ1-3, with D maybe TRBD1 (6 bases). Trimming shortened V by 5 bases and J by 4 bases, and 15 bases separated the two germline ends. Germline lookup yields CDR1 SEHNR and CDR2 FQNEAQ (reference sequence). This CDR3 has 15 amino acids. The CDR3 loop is CASSPDRKYGNTIYF. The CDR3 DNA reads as TGTGCCAGCAGCCCTGACAGGAAGTACGGAAACACCATATATTTT.

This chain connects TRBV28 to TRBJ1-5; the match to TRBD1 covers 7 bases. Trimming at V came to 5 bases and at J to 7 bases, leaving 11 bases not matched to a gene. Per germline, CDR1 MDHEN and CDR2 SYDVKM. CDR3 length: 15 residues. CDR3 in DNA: TGTGCCAGCAGTAAAGGGGGCCTCCCGGGACAGCCCCAGCATTTT. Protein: CASSKGGLPGQPQHF. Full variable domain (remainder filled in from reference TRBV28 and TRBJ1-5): DVKVTQSSRYLVKRTGEKVFLECVQDMDHENMFWYRQDPGLGLRLIYFSYDVKMKEKGDIPEGYSVSREKKERFSLILESASTNQTSMYLCASSKGGLPGQPQHFGDGTRLSIL.

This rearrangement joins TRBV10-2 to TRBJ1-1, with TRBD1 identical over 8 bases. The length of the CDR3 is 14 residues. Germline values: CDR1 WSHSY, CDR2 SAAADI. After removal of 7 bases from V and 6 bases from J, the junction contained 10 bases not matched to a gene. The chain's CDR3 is CASNMDRVAAEAFF. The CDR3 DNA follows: TGCGCCAGCAACATGGACAGGGTGGCGGCTGAAGCTTTCTTT.

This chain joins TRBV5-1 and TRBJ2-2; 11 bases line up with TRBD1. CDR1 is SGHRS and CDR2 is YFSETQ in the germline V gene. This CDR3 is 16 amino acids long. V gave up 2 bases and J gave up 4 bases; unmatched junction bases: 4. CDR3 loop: CASSLRTGGSTGELFF. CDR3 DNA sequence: TGCGCCAGCAGCTTAAGGACAGGGGGCTCCACCGGGGAGCTGTTTTTT.

CDR3 in amino acids: CASSPTGTSNNEQFF. CDR3 bases: TGTGCCAGCAGCCCAACCGGGACTAGCAACAATGAGCAGTTCTTC. This rearrangement joins TRBV6-6 to TRBJ2-1, with 9 positions matching TRBD2. The V gene's germline CDR1 is MNHNY and CDR2 SVGAGI (reference sequence). The CDR3 runs to 15 residues. With 6 bases clipped from V and 5 bases from J, the junction kept 8 bases outside the gene matches.

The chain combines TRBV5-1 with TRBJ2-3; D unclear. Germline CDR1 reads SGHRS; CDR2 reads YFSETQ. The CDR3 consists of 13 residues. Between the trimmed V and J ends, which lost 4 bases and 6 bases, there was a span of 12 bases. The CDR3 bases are TGCGCCAGCAGCCCGGGTAGAACCGATACGCAGTATTTT. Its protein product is CASSPGRTDTQYF.

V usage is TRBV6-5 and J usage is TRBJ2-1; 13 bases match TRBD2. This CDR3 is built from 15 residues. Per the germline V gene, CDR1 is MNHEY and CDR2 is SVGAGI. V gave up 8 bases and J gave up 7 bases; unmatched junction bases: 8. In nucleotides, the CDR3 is TGTGCCAGCCACGGGACTAGCGGGATGGAGAATGAGCAGTTCTTC. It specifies CASHGTSGMENEQFF.

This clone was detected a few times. The CDR3 DNA sequence: TGTGCCAGTAGTTCACCAGGCCGGGGCTACACCTTC. Its protein is CASSSPGRGYTF. The rearrangement joins TRBV19 to TRBJ1-2; D unclear. Germline V gene sequence: CDR1 LNHDA, CDR2 SQIVND (reference sequence). The CDR3 is 12 amino acids. Trimming took off 5 bases at V and 8 bases at J, with 12 bases between the two ends.

As DNA, the CDR3 is TGTGCCAGAAACGGACTAGCGTCTCTCACCAGCACAGATACGCAGTATTTT. Its protein is CARNGLASLTSTDTQYF. The chain joins TRBV5-3 to TRBJ2-3; 9 bases line up with TRBD2. TRBV5-3 is sorted into the ORF group, with uncertain function. CDR3 length: 17 amino acids. J lost 0 bases, V lost 6 bases, and 11 bases had no gene match.